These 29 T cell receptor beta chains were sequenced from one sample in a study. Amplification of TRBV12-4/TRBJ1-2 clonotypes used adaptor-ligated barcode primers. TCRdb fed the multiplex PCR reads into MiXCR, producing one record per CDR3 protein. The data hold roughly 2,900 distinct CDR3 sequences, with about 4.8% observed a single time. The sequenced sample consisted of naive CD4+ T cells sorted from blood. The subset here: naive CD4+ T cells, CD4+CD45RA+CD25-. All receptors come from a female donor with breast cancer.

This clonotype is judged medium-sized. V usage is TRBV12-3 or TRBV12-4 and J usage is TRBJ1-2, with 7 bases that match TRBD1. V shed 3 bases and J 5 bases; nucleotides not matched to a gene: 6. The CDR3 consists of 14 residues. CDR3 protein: CASSLWTGSYGYTF. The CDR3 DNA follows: TGTGCCAGCAGTTTGTGGACAGGATCTTATGGCTACACCTTC.

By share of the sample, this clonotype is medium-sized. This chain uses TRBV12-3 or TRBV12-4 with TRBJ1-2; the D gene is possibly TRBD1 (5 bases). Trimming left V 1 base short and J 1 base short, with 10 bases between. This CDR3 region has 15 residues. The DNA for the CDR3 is TGTGCCAGCAGTTTAGTGGGACCTAATAACTATGGCTACACCTTC. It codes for CASSLVGPNNYGYTF.

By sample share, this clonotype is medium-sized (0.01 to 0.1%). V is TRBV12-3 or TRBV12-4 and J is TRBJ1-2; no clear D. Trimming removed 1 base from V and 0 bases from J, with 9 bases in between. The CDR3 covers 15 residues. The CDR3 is CASSLGGSSNYGYTF. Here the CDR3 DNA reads TGTGCCAGCAGTTTAGGAGGTTCCTCTAACTATGGCTACACCTTC.

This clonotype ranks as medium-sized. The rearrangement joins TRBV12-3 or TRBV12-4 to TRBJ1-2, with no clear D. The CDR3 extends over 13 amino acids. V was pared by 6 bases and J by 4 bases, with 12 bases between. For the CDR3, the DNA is TGTGCCAGCAGCCCATCCGGAGTCTATGGCTACACCTTC. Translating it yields CASSPSGVYGYTF.

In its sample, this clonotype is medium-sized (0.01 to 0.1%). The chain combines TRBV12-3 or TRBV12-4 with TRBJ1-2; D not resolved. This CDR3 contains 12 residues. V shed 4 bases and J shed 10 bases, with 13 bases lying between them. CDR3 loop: CASSSGYRSYTF. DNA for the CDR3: TGTGCCAGCAGTTCCGGATATCGGTCCTACACCTTC.

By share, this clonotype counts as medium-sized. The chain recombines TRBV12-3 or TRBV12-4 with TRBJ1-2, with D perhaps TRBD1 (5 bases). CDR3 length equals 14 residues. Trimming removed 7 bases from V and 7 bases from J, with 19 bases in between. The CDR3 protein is CASTPARDRGGYTF. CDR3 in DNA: TGTGCCAGCACCCCGGCCAGGGACCGTGGTGGCTACACCTTC.

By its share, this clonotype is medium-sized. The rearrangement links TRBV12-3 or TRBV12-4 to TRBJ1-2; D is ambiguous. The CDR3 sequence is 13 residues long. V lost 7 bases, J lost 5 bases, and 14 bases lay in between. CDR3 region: CASTHGNAYGYTF. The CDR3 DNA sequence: TGTGCCAGCACACATGGGAATGCTTATGGCTACACCTTC.

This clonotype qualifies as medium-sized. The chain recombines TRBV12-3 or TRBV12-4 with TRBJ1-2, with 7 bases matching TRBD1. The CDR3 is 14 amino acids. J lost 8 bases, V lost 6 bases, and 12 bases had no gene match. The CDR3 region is CASRKPGTARGYTF. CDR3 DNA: TGTGCCAGCAGGAAACCCGGGACAGCGAGAGGCTACACCTTC.

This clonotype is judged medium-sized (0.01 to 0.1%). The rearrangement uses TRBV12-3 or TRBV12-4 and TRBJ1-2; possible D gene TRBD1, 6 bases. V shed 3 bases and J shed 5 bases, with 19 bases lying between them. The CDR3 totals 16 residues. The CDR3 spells CASSFSGARGRYGYTF. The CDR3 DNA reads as TGTGCCAGCAGTTTTAGTGGCGCCAGGGGCCGATATGGCTACACCTTC.

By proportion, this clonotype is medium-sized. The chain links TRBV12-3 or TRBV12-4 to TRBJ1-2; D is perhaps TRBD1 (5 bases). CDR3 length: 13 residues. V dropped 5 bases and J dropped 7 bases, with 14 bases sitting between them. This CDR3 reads CASSQRDPSGYTF. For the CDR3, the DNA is TGTGCCAGCAGTCAACGGGACCCAAGTGGCTACACCTTC.

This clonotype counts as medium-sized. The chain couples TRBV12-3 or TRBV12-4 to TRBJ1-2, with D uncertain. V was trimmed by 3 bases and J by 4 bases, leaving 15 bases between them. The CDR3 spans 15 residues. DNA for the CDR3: TGTGCCAGCAGTTTCTGGGCTACTATGGCCTATGGCTACACCTTC. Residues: CASSFWATMAYGYTF.

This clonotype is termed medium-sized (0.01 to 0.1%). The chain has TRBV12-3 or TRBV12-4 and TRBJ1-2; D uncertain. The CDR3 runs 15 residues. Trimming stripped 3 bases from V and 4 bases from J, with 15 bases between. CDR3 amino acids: CASSFTAGTVYGYTF. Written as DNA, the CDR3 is TGTGCCAGCAGTTTCACCGCGGGAACCGTCTATGGCTACACCTTC.

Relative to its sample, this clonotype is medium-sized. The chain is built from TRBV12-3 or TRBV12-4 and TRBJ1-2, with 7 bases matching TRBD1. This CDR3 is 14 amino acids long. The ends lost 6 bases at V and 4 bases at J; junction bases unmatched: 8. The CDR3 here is CASSAYRGVYGYTF. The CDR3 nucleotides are TGTGCCAGCAGCGCCTACAGGGGCGTCTATGGCTACACCTTC.

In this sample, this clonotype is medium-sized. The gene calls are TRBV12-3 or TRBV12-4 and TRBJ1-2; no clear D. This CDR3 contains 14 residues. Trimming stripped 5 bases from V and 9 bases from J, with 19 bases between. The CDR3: CASSSARGLMSYTF. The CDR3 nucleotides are TGTGCCAGCAGTAGCGCACGGGGTTTGATGAGCTACACCTTC.

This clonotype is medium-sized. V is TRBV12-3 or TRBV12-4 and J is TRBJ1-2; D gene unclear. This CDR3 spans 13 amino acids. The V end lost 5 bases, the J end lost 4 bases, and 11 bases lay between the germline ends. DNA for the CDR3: TGTGCCAGCAGTGCTACGACACCCTATGGCTACACCTTC. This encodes CASSATTPYGYTF.

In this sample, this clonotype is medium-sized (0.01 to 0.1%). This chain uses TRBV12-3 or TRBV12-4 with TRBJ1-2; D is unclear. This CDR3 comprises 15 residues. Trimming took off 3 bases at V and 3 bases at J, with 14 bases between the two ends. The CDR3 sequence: CASSFWNRLHYGYTF. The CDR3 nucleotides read TGTGCCAGCAGTTTCTGGAACCGACTCCACTATGGCTACACCTTC.

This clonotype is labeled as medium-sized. CDR3: CASSQDRDNGYTF. CDR3 bases: TGTGCCAGCAGCCAGGACAGGGACAATGGCTACACCTTC. The rearrangement uses TRBV12-3 or TRBV12-4 and TRBJ1-2, with 8 bases fitting TRBD1. V lost 6 bases, J lost 6 bases, and 6 bases stayed unmatched. The CDR3 runs 13 residues.

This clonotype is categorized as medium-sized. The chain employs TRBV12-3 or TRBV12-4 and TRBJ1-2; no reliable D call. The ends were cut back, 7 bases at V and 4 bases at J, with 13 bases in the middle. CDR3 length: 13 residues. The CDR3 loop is CASTSYSAYGYTF. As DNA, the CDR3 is TGTGCCAGCACTAGCTACAGCGCCTATGGCTACACCTTC.

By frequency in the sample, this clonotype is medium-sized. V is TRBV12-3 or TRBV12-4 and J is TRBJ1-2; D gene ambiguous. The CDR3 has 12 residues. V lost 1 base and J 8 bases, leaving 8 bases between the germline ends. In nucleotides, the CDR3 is TGTGCCAGCAGTTTAGGGGCAGGCGGCTACACCTTC. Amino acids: CASSLGAGGYTF.

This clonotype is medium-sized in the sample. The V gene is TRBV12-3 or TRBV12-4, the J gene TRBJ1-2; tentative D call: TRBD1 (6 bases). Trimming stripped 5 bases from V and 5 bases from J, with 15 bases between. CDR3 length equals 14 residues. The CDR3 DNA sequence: TGTGCCAGCAGTCCGGACAGTGGGAGGTATGGCTACACCTTC. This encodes CASSPDSGRYGYTF.

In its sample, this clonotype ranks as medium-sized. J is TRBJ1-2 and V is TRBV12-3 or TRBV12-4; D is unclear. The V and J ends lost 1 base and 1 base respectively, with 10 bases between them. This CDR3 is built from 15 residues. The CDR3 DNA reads TGTGCCAGCAGTTTAGGGACCCTCATTAACTATGGCTACACCTTC. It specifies CASSLGTLINYGYTF.

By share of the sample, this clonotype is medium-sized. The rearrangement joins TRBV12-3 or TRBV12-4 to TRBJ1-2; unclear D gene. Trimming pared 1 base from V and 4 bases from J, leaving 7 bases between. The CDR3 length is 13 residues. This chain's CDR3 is CASSLDGRYGYTF. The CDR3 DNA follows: TGTGCCAGCAGTTTAGACGGCCGCTATGGCTACACCTTC.

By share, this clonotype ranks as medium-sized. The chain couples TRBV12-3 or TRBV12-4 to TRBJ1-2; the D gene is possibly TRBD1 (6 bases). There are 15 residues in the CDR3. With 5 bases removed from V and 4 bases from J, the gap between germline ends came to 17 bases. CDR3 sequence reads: CASSPNRVDSYGYTF. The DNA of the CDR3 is TGTGCCAGCAGTCCAAACAGGGTGGATAGCTATGGCTACACCTTC.

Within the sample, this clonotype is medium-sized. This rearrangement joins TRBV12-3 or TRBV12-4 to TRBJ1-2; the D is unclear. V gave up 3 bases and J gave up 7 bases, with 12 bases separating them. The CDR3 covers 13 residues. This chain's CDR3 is CASSFLVDGGYTF. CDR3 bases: TGTGCCAGCAGTTTCTTAGTGGATGGTGGCTACACCTTC.

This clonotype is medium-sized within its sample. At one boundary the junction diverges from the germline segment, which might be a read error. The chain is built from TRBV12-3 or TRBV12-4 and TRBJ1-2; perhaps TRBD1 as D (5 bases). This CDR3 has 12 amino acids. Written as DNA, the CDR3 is TGTGCCAGCAGTTTAGCCGGGAAGGGGCCTCTCTTC. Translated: CASSLAGKGPLF.

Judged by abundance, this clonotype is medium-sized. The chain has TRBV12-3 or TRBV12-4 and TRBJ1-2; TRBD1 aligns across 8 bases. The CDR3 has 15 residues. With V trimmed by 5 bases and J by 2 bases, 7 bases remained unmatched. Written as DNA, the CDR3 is TGTGCCAGCAGTCTCCTGACAGGGGCCAACTATGGCTACACCTTC. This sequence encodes CASSLLTGANYGYTF.

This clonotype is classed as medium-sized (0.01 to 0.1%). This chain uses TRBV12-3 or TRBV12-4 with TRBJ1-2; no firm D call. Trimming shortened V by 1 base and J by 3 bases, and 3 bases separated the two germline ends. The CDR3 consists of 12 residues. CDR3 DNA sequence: TGTGCCAGCAGTTTAGAATACTATGGCTACACCTTC. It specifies CASSLEYYGYTF.

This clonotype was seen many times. CDR3 in DNA: TGTGCCAGCAGTTCCCTACTTACAGGGGTTGGCGGCTACACCTTC. Protein sequence: CASSSLLTGVGGYTF. The chain is built from TRBV12-3 or TRBV12-4 and TRBJ1-2; 7 nucleotides line up with TRBD1. This CDR3 is 15 amino acids long. Trimming took 4 bases from V and 8 from J; bases not matched to a gene: 13.

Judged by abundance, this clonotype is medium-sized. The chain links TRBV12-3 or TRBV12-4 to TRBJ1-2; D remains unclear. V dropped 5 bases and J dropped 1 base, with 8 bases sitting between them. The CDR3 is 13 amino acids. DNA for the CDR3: TGTGCCAGCAGTCCGCAAGATAACTATGGCTACACCTTC. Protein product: CASSPQDNYGYTF.